What follows are 30 T cell receptor beta chains derived from one specimen sequenced in a study of healthy donors' naive CD4 and CD8 T cells. A linear amplification protocol produced the TCR libraries from around 500 ng of total RNA. TCRdb passed the reads through MiXCR, listing each CDR3 protein once. The data show 200,000 or so distinct CDR3 sequences, 65% to 75% seen once. The sample taken for sequencing was naive CD4+ and CD8+ T cells sorted from blood, pooled from several donors. The receptors derive from a pool of human donors in good health; the sample pools cells from several healthy donors.

The chain couples TRBV5-5 to TRBJ2-2; D unclear. CDR1 SGHKS and CDR2 YYEKEE come from the germline V gene (reference sequence). The CDR3 has 16 residues. Trimming removed 3 bases at V and 3 bases at J, with 15 bases between. The CDR3 nucleotides are TGTGCCAGCAGCTGGGTGTTGGTGAGATACACCGGGGAGCTGTTTTTT. This gives the protein CASSWVLVRYTGELFF.

V and J are TRBV29-1 and TRBJ2-5; D gene ambiguous. The V end was cut by 0 bases, the J end by 5 bases, with 13 bases between. This CDR3 spans 14 amino acids. Germline V lookup: CDR1 SQVTM, CDR2 ANQGSEA. The CDR3 bases are TGCAGCGTTGAAGAGACCCAGGATCAGGAGACCCAGTACTTC. It codes for CSVEETQDQETQYF.

This sequence joins TRBV29-1 and TRBJ2-7; D is uncertain. The V end was cut by 0 bases, the J end by 0 bases, with 9 bases between. Germline assignment: CDR1 SQVTM and CDR2 ANQGSEA. The CDR3 runs to 14 residues. CDR3 in DNA: TGCAGCGTTGAAGATAAGGCGCTCTCCTACGAGCAGTACTTC. Translating gives CSVEDKALSYEQYF.

This sequence joins TRBV29-1 and TRBJ2-7; D remains unclear. The CDR3 runs 12 residues. The germline V gene encodes CDR1 SQVTM and CDR2 ANQGSEA. The germline V and J ends were trimmed by 3 bases and 3 bases, with 9 bases remaining between them. DNA for the CDR3: TGCAGCGTTGAGTCGGGCAGCTACGAGCAGTACTTC. Its translation is CSVESGSYEQYF.

V is TRBV5-5 and J is TRBJ2-1; TRBD2 matches at 10 bases. CDR3 length equals 15 residues. J gave up 10 bases and V 0 bases, and 7 bases lay outside the gene matches. Germline values: CDR1 SGHKS, CDR2 YYEKEE (reference sequence). The CDR3 is CASSLALAGAREQFF. DNA of the CDR3: TGTGCCAGCAGCTTGGCTCTAGCGGGAGCTCGAGAGCAGTTCTTC.

The chain combines TRBV5-1 with TRBJ2-7; 8 nucleotides match TRBD1. The junction had 8 bases not matched to a gene; V was cut back by 3 bases and J by 3 bases. The length of the CDR3 is 15 residues. The germline CDR1 and CDR2 sequences are SGHRS and YFSETQ. As DNA, the CDR3 is TGCGCCAGCAGCTCGGCAGGGGGCCCACTCTACGAGCAGTACTTC. Translation: CASSSAGGPLYEQYF.

The rearrangement links TRBV27 to TRBJ1-1; D call uncertain. The CDR3 is made up of 14 amino acids. Germline CDR1 reads MNHEY; CDR2 reads SMNVEV (reference sequence). Trimming took 0 bases from V and 4 from J, leaving 9 bases between them. The chain's CDR3 is CASSLSGMATEAFF. Here the CDR3 DNA reads TGTGCCAGCAGTTTATCAGGGATGGCCACTGAAGCTTTCTTT.

The chain recombines TRBV4-3 with TRBJ2-7; maybe TRBD2 (6 bases). The V gene lost 1 base and the J gene lost 3 bases, with 10 bases spanning the gap. The CDR3 contains 14 residues. Looked up from germline, CDR1 is LGHNA and CDR2 is YSLEER. CDR3: CASSQAPRGYEQYF. CDR3 nucleotides: TGCGCCAGCAGCCAAGCCCCGCGGGGCTACGAGCAGTACTTC.

The chain employs TRBV27 and TRBJ2-7; D is perhaps TRBD1 or TRBD2 (5 bases each). The CDR3 has 17 residues. V was trimmed by 6 bases and J by 0 bases, leaving 21 bases between them. Germline-derived CDR1 and CDR2 are MNHEY and SMNVEV (reference sequence). CDR3 DNA sequence: TGTGCCAGCAGCGCCTTTTTGTTGGGACGGAGCTCCTACGAGCAGTACTTC. It translates to CASSAFLLGRSSYEQYF.

This clonotype was seen only once. The rearrangement joins TRBV6-5 to TRBJ2-4, with TRBD2 matching 13 bases. CDR3 length equals 17 residues. V lost 0 bases to trimming and J lost 4 bases; unmatched junction nucleotides: 3. Per the germline V gene, CDR1 is MNHEY and CDR2 is SVGAGI. The CDR3 protein is CASSYSGLAGNKNIQYF. CDR3 in DNA: TGTGCCAGCAGTTACTCGGGACTAGCGGGAAATAAAAACATTCAGTACTTC.

The V call is TRBV11-3, the J call TRBJ1-4; tentatively, D is TRBD1 (6 bases). The ends were cut back, 3 bases at V and 8 bases at J, with 16 bases in the middle. The length of the CDR3 is 15 residues. The germline V gene encodes CDR1 SGHNT and CDR2 YENEEA. The CDR3 here is CASSFEGGLGEKLFF. In DNA, the CDR3 is TGTGCCAGCAGCTTCGAAGGGGGGCTCGGCGAAAAACTGTTTTTT.

The chain recombines TRBV4-3 with TRBJ2-1; TRBD2 matches at 9 bases. V dropped 1 base and J dropped 8; count of bases not matched to a gene: 3. The germline CDR1 and CDR2 sequences are LGHNA and YSLEER. The CDR3 covers 14 residues. In nucleotides, the CDR3 is TGCGCCAGCAGCCAAGTTAGCGGGAGCTATGAGCAGTTCTTC. It codes for CASSQVSGSYEQFF.

The rearrangement joins TRBV18 to TRBJ2-1; D not certain. Trimming took 2 bases from V and 6 from J, leaving 8 bases between them. From germline, CDR1 is KGHSH and CDR2 LQKENI. There are 13 residues in the CDR3. CDR3 amino acids: CASSPTESNEQFF. The CDR3 bases are TGTGCCAGCTCACCAACGGAGAGCAATGAGCAGTTCTTC.

The chain couples TRBV19 to TRBJ1-5; D call uncertain. The germline V gene has CDR1 LNHDA and CDR2 SQIVND (reference sequence). Trimming removed 8 bases at V and 6 bases at J, with 11 bases between. The CDR3 length is 12 residues. The CDR3 DNA reads as TGTGCCAGTCAGTGGGGAGGTCAGCCCCAGCATTTT. Translation gives CASQWGGQPQHF.

The table lists this clonotype with many counts. The CDR3 reads CASSPSGRGYEQYF. In nucleotides, the CDR3 is TGTGCCAGCAGTCCTAGCGGGAGAGGCTACGAGCAGTACTTC. The chain couples TRBV27 to TRBJ2-7, with 10 bases that match TRBD2. This CDR3 has 14 residues. The J segment lost 3 bases and the V segment lost 5 bases, leaving 4 bases of the junction unmatched. CDR1 is MNHEY, CDR2 SMNVEV, per germline (reference sequence).

The chain uses TRBV6-6 and TRBJ2-7; D is unclear. Germline values: CDR1 MNHNY, CDR2 SVGAGI (reference sequence). Trimming removed 0 bases at V and 2 bases at J, with 14 bases between. This CDR3 has 16 amino acids. CDR3 bases: TGTGCCAGCAGTTACTCGAGTTACGAAGCTCCCTACGAGCAGTACTTC. This codes for CASSYSSYEAPYEQYF.

The chain employs TRBV29-1 and TRBJ2-3, with TRBD1 matching over 7 bases. V lost 1 base to trimming and J lost 5 bases; unmatched junction nucleotides: 3. The CDR3 has 13 amino acids. CDR1 and CDR2 from the germline V gene are SQVTM and ANQGSEA. CDR3 sequence (DNA): TGCAGCGTTGAAGGGACAGGCGGAGATACGCAGTATTTT. Its protein is CSVEGTGGDTQYF.

V is TRBV15 and J is TRBJ1-1; no reliable D call. Trimming left V 5 bases short and J 9 bases short, with 13 bases between. This CDR3 is 12 amino acids long. Germline-derived CDR1 and CDR2 are LNHNV and YYDKDF (reference sequence). In DNA form, the CDR3 reads TGTGCCACCAGCTCCGGGCCCAATCAAGCTTTCTTT. Translating it yields CATSSGPNQAFF.

The chain joins TRBV29-1 to TRBJ1-2; D not certain. CDR3 size: 12 residues. Per the germline V gene, CDR1 is SQVTM and CDR2 is ANQGSEA. Trimming stripped 6 bases from V and 4 bases from J, with 12 bases between. CDR3 in DNA: TGCAGCGTGATTGGGCAGATCTATGGCTACACCTTC. Residues: CSVIGQIYGYTF.

This chain links TRBV14 with TRBJ2-5; 7 bases fit TRBD1. Trimming at V came to 1 base and at J to 1 base, leaving 12 bases not matched to a gene. Per germline, CDR1 SGHDN and CDR2 FVKESK. The CDR3 totals 18 residues. CDR3 in amino acids: CASSQGWRTGTAQETQYF. The CDR3 DNA is TGTGCCAGCAGCCAAGGATGGAGAACAGGGACAGCCCAAGAGACCCAGTACTTC.

Note on this clonotype: An end of the junction differs from the germline gene, which may be a read error. The chain employs TRBV10-3 and TRBJ2-7; D gene unclear. Germline V lookup: CDR1 ENHRY, CDR2 SYGVKD. There are 15 residues in the CDR3. CDR3 bases: TGTGCCATCAGTGATAAGATCCCCAGCTCCTACAAGCAGTACTTC. Amino acids: CAISDKIPSSYKQYF.

The CDR3 loop is CASSQEEGPDSYNEQFF. CDR3 nucleotide sequence: TGCGCCAGCAGCCAAGAAGAAGGACCAGATAGCTACAATGAGCAGTTCTTC. V is TRBV4-1 and J is TRBJ2-1; D unclear. This CDR3 contains 17 residues. The germline gives CDR1 MGHRA, CDR2 YSYEKL. V dropped 0 bases and J dropped 3 bases, with 15 bases sitting between them.

The CDR3 here is CSVGGTSGSTGELFF. CDR3 in DNA: TGCAGCGTAGGAGGGACTAGCGGAAGCACCGGGGAGCTGTTTTTT. The chain joins TRBV29-1 to TRBJ2-2, with 11 bases lining up with TRBD2. Germline CDR1 is SQVTM and CDR2 is ANQGSEA. J lost 4 bases, V lost 6 bases, and 7 bases had no gene match. The CDR3 loop spans 15 amino acids.

The genes are TRBV12-3 or TRBV12-4 and TRBJ2-5; a weak D match, TRBD1 (6 bases). CDR3 length equals 13 residues. V gave up 5 bases and J gave up 2 bases, with 9 bases separating them. The CDR3 DNA reads TGTGCCAGCAGTGTAACAGGGCAAGAGACCCAGTACTTC. Its translation: CASSVTGQETQYF.

The rearrangement links TRBV6-5 to TRBJ2-7; D remains ambiguous. Germline V CDR1 and CDR2: MNHEY, SVGAGI. The V end was cut by 4 bases, the J end by 6 bases, with 19 bases between. The CDR3 is made up of 15 amino acids. The CDR3 loop reads CASSSRRGQRLEQYF. Here the CDR3 DNA reads TGTGCCAGCAGTTCCCGGAGAGGCCAGAGGCTCGAGCAGTACTTC.

V is TRBV12-3 or TRBV12-4 and J is TRBJ2-1; 7 bases line up with TRBD1. J lost 3 bases, V lost 7 bases, and 9 bases had no gene match. The CDR3 length is 15 residues. The CDR3 sequence: CASTKTGMYYNEQFF. Written as DNA, the CDR3 is TGTGCCAGCACCAAGACAGGGATGTACTACAATGAGCAGTTCTTC.

The chain is built from TRBV19 and TRBJ1-2, with D possibly being TRBD1 (5 bases). V gave up 6 bases and J gave up 3 bases, with 11 bases separating them. Germline V lookup: CDR1 LNHDA, CDR2 SQIVND (reference sequence). The CDR3 totals 13 residues. CDR3 nucleotide sequence: TGTGCCAGTAGCTCGGACACCGACTATGGCTACACCTTC. Protein product: CASSSDTDYGYTF.

The rearrangement links TRBV5-1 to TRBJ1-6; D is ambiguous. The germline V and J ends were trimmed by 0 bases and 7 bases, with 11 bases remaining between them. The CDR3 is 15 amino acids. In germline, CDR1 is SGHRS, CDR2 YFSETQ. The CDR3 reads CASSLDPGLNSPLHF. CDR3 nucleotide sequence: TGCGCCAGCAGCTTGGATCCGGGGTTGAATTCACCCCTCCACTTT.

The V and J genes are TRBV29-1 and TRBJ2-1; no reliable D call. This CDR3 contains 15 residues. V was pared by 4 bases and J by 4 bases, with 17 bases between. Germline CDR1 reads SQVTM; CDR2 reads ANQGSEA. The CDR3 DNA reads as TGCAGCGTTGTTAAGCTCCTCGGGCCTTACAATGAGCAGTTCTTC. This codes for CSVVKLLGPYNEQFF.

V is TRBV30 and J is TRBJ1-5, with D maybe TRBD1 (6 bases). V was shortened by 4 bases and J by 4 bases, with 11 bases between the two germline ends. The CDR3 length is 13 residues. The germline V gene has CDR1 GTSNPN and CDR2 SVGIG (reference sequence). CDR3 sequence: CAWNHRGNQPQHF. CDR3 nucleotides: TGTGCCTGGAATCATAGGGGGAATCAGCCCCAGCATTTT.